These 24 T cell receptor beta chains share one sample of origin, sequenced in a study of T-cell memory formation after mild COVID-19. TCRdb fed the 5' RACE reads into MiXCR, producing one record per CDR3 protein. The sample includes about 560,000 distinct CDR3 sequences, 20% to 25% of them seen just once. The material sequenced was PBMCs or a T cell subset sorted from them (not recorded which). The receptors shown here come from an adult woman who had mild COVID-19 (a few samples of this study predate the infection). Cell type and time point are not known.

This clonotype was found a few times. The genes are TRBV5-1 and TRBJ2-5; D remains ambiguous. V lost 0 bases to trimming and J lost 4 bases, with 7 bases between them. The CDR3 length is 13 residues. Germline V gives CDR1 SGHRS, CDR2 YFSETQ. Here the CDR3 DNA reads TGCGCCAGCAGCTTGGAATGGGGAGAGACCCAGTACTTC. It is translated as CASSLEWGETQYF.

The chain joins TRBV7-9 to TRBJ2-7; TRBD2 aligns across 9 bases. CDR1 SEHNR and CDR2 FQNEAQ come from the germline V gene (reference sequence). V was clipped by 3 bases and J by 0 bases; unmatched bases: 6. The CDR3 totals 16 residues. In nucleotides, the CDR3 is TGTGCCAGCAGCTTGGGACTAGCTTACAGCTCCTACGAGCAGTACTTC. This sequence encodes CASSLGLAYSSYEQYF. The full variable domain, its missing parts supplied by reference TRBV7-9 and TRBJ2-7, is DTGVSQNPRHKITKRGQNVTFRCDPISEHNRLYWYRQTLGQGPEFLTYFQNEAQLEKSRLLSDRFSAERPKGSFSTLEIQRTEQGDSAMYLCASSLGLAYSSYEQYFGPGTRLTVT.

The rearrangement joins TRBV6-5 to TRBJ1-2; 7 nucleotides agree with TRBD1. The CDR3 sequence is 14 residues long. Per the germline V gene, CDR1 is MNHEY and CDR2 is SVGAGI. J gave up 4 bases and V 6 bases, and 8 bases lay outside the gene matches. The CDR3 region is CASSLTGTVYGYTF. The CDR3 region has the DNA TGTGCCAGCAGCCTTACCGGGACAGTCTATGGCTACACCTTC.

This clonotype was counted a few times. The chain uses TRBV7-9 and TRBJ1-1; 8 bases line up with TRBD1. The germline gives CDR1 SEHNR, CDR2 FQNEAQ (reference sequence). The trim removed 5 bases at V and 0 bases at J, leaving 8 bases unmatched. The CDR3 length is 16 residues. CDR3 residues: CASSPGQASMNTEAFF. For the CDR3, the DNA is TGTGCCAGCAGCCCGGGACAGGCGAGCATGAACACTGAAGCTTTCTTT.

The sample holds many counts of this clonotype. Germline is not matched at one junction end, which may reflect a read error. The rearrangement links TRBV7-7 to TRBJ2-1; 8 nucleotides agree with TRBD2. This CDR3 has 16 amino acids. Germline CDR1 is SSHAT and CDR2 is FNYEAQ (reference sequence). The CDR3 is CASSQLPGLDSYEQFF. The DNA for the CDR3 is TGTGCTAGCAGCCAGCTCCCGGGACTAGATTCCTATGAGCAGTTCTTC.

This clonotype came up a few times. The CDR3 DNA reads TGTGCCAGCAGCGTGGGCGGGAGGCTAGTTGAAGACAATGAGCAGTTCTTC. Its protein product is CASSVGGRLVEDNEQFF. The genes are TRBV9 and TRBJ2-1, with TRBD2 identical over 8 bases. Per the germline V gene, CDR1 is SGDLS and CDR2 is YYNGEE. The CDR3 loop spans 17 amino acids. V shed 2 bases and J 5 bases; nucleotides not matched to a gene: 12.

This clonotype was recorded a few times. V and J are TRBV20-1 and TRBJ2-5; D uncertain. Germline V gene sequence: CDR1 DFQATT, CDR2 SNEGSKA (reference sequence). The CDR3 loop spans 10 amino acids. Between the trimmed V and J ends, which lost 2 bases and 5 bases, there was a span of 3 bases. The CDR3 coding sequence is TGCAGTGCTAGATTGGAGACCCAGTACTTC. Amino acids: CSARLETQYF.

The genes are TRBV11-3 and TRBJ2-2; TRBD1 might be the D (6 bases). CDR3 length: 16 residues. V was trimmed by 1 base and J by 2 bases, leaving 11 bases between them. The V gene's germline CDR1 is SGHNT and CDR2 YENEEA. CDR3 protein: CASSLAGTQNTGELFF. The CDR3 bases are TGTGCCAGCAGCTTAGCCGGGACACAAAACACCGGGGAGCTGTTTTTT.

J is TRBJ1-1 and V is TRBV27; D call uncertain. The CDR3 sequence is 15 residues long. The germline V gene has CDR1 MNHEY and CDR2 SMNVEV (reference sequence). Deletions cut 3 bases from V and 1 base from J, with 12 bases between. The CDR3 sequence: CASSFGPGRNTEAFF. The CDR3 coding sequence is TGTGCCAGCAGTTTTGGACCCGGACGGAACACTGAAGCTTTCTTT.

This chain links TRBV5-6 with TRBJ2-1; D possibly corresponds to TRBD2 (6 bases). V shed 4 bases and J shed 7 bases, with 21 bases lying between them. The CDR3 runs 16 residues. CDR1 is SGHDT, CDR2 YYEEEE, per germline. CDR3 sequence (DNA): TGTGCCAGCAGCCCCCCCGGGGGAGAGGGTTGGAATGAGCAGTTCTTC. This translates into CASSPPGGEGWNEQFF.

This clonotype was counted only a few times. The chain uses TRBV18 and TRBJ2-2; the match to TRBD2 covers 13 bases. V lost 4 bases to trimming and J lost 3 bases; unmatched junction nucleotides: 2. Germline V gives CDR1 KGHSH, CDR2 LQKENI. CDR3 length equals 16 residues. CDR3 nucleotides: TGTGCCAGCTCACGGACTAGCGGGAGCGACACCGGGGAGCTGTTTTTT. Translation: CASSRTSGSDTGELFF.

The gene calls are TRBV4-1 and TRBJ1-1, with D hard to call. The CDR3 has 14 amino acids. V was trimmed by 4 bases and J by 0 bases, leaving 9 bases between them. Germline V gene lookup returns CDR1 MGHRA and CDR2 YSYEKL. The CDR3 DNA is TGCGCCAGCAGCCGGGATGATATGAACACTGAAGCTTTCTTT. The encoded protein is CASSRDDMNTEAFF.

This clonotype came up once. V usage is TRBV7-8 and J usage is TRBJ2-7, with a tentative D call TRBD2 (6 bases). The CDR3 has 17 amino acids. The germline gives CDR1 SGHVS, CDR2 FQNEAQ. Trimming left V 5 bases short and J 3 bases short, with 23 bases between. CDR3 DNA: TGTGCCAGCAGCGGACGGATGCGGGGACTTACCAACTACGAGCAGTACTTC. Translation: CASSGRMRGLTNYEQYF.

This clonotype was counted between two and nine times. This CDR3 is CASSLPGSRPEAFF. CDR3 nucleotide sequence: TGCGCCAGCAGCTTGCCAGGGTCAAGGCCTGAAGCTTTCTTT. This sequence joins TRBV5-1 and TRBJ1-1; maybe TRBD1 (5 bases). Per the germline V gene, CDR1 is SGHRS and CDR2 is YFSETQ. The germline V and J ends were trimmed by 1 base and 6 bases, with 13 bases remaining between them. This CDR3 region has 14 residues.

V usage is TRBV20-1 and J usage is TRBJ2-7; 9 bases align to TRBD1. The CDR3 loop spans 13 amino acids. The germline V gene encodes CDR1 DFQATT and CDR2 SNEGSKA (reference sequence). V dropped 7 bases and J dropped 3; count of bases not matched to a gene: 7. CDR3 loop: CSVRGGQGYEQYF. Here the CDR3 DNA reads TGCAGTGTTAGGGGGGGACAGGGCTACGAGCAGTACTTC.

This clonotype has only a few counts. The chain links TRBV12-3 or TRBV12-4 to TRBJ1-2; possibly TRBD1 for D (6 bases). Trimming removed 6 bases at V and 3 bases at J, with 11 bases between. The CDR3 spans 13 residues. CDR3 region: CASSRQDYYGYTF. DNA for the CDR3: TGTGCCAGCAGCCGACAGGACTACTATGGCTACACCTTC.

This clonotype was picked up a small number of times. This rearrangement joins TRBV5-1 to TRBJ2-2; 10 nucleotides agree with TRBD2. CDR1 SGHRS and CDR2 YFSETQ come from the germline V gene. The junction had 4 bases not matched to a gene; V was cut back by 0 bases and J by 5 bases. CDR3 length equals 16 residues. This CDR3 reads CASSLASGGATGELFF. DNA for the CDR3: TGCGCCAGCAGCTTGGCCAGCGGGGGGGCAACCGGGGAGCTGTTTTTT.

In its sample, this clonotype was seen a few times. The rearrangement joins TRBV30 to TRBJ2-7; 9 positions agree with TRBD2. V trimming: 2 bases; J trimming: 6 bases; junction bases outside the gene matches: 11. Germline V CDR1 and CDR2: GTSNPN, SVGIG (reference sequence). The CDR3 runs 15 residues. DNA for the CDR3: TGTGCCTGGAGTCTCGGCAGTGGACTAGCGACCGAGCAGTACTTC. Translating gives CAWSLGSGLATEQYF.

V is TRBV20-1 and J is TRBJ1-2; 9 bases are shared with TRBD1. CDR3 length: 13 amino acids. Germline assignment: CDR1 DFQATT and CDR2 SNEGSKA (reference sequence). V lost 6 bases, J lost 2 bases, and 4 bases stayed unmatched. DNA for the CDR3: TGCAGTGCCGAGGGGACAGGGAACTATGGCTACACCTTC. As protein: CSAEGTGNYGYTF.

The gene calls are TRBV5-1 and TRBJ2-7, with unresolved D. The germline CDR1 and CDR2 sequences are SGHRS and YFSETQ. V lost 3 bases to trimming and J lost 0 bases, with 10 bases between them. The CDR3 extends over 14 amino acids. This chain's CDR3 is CASSSLGNSYEQYF. In nucleotides, the CDR3 is TGCGCCAGCAGCTCTTTGGGAAACTCCTACGAGCAGTACTTC.

The table lists this clonotype with a few counts. The CDR3: CASSPEADTQYF. The CDR3 nucleotides read TGTGCCAGCTCACCAGAAGCAGATACGCAGTATTTT. The chain links TRBV18 to TRBJ2-3; D remains unclear. Germline V gene data show CDR1 as KGHSH and CDR2 as LQKENI. Trimming cost V 2 bases and J 4 bases, with 4 bases left between them. The CDR3 sequence is 12 residues long.

There are a few counts of this clonotype. The gene calls are TRBV11-2 and TRBJ2-5; 7 positions agree with TRBD2. CDR1 is SGHAT, CDR2 FQNNGV, per germline. V dropped 1 base and J dropped 2; count of bases not matched to a gene: 10. CDR3 length: 17 residues. The CDR3 DNA reads as TGTGCCAGCAGCTTAGGACCCGGGGGTAGCGGGCAAGAGACCCAGTACTTC. Protein sequence: CASSLGPGGSGQETQYF.

The chain has TRBV29-1 and TRBJ2-3; D might be TRBD2 (5 bases). V was pared by 0 bases and J by 1 base, with 8 bases between. CDR1 is SQVTM, CDR2 ANQGSEA, per germline. CDR3 length equals 14 residues. CDR3 nucleotide sequence: TGCAGCGTTGAAGATGTAGCGCGCACAGATACGCAGTATTTT. Its protein product is CSVEDVARTDTQYF.

The chain recombines TRBV25-1 with TRBJ2-5, with a possible D match to TRBD1 (5 bases). Germline CDR1 MGHDK, CDR2 SYGVNS. This CDR3 is built from 15 residues. The V and J ends lost 0 bases and 1 base respectively, with 9 bases between them. The DNA of the CDR3 is TGTGCCAGCAGTGAATATTATGGGGCCCAAGAGACCCAGTACTTC. This encodes CASSEYYGAQETQYF.